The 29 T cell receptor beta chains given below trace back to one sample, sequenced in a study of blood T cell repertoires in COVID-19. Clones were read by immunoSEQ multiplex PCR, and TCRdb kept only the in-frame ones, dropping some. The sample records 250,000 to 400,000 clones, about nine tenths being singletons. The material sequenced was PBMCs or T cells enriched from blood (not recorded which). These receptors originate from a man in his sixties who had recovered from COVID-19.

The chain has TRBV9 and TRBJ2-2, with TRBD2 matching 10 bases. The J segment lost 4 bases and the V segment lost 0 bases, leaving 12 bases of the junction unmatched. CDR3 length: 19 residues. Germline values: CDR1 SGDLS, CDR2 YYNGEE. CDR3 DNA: TGTGCCAGCAGCGTAGCTATGCAGCGGGAGGGCCTAGGCACCGGGGAGCTGTTTTTT. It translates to CASSVAMQREGLGTGELFF. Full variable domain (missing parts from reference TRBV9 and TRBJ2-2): DSGVTQTPKHLITATGQRVTLRCSPRSGDLSVYWYQQSLDQGLQFLIQYYNGEERAKGNILERFSAQQFPDLHSELNLSSLELGDSALYFCASSVAMQREGLGTGELFFGEGSRLTVL.

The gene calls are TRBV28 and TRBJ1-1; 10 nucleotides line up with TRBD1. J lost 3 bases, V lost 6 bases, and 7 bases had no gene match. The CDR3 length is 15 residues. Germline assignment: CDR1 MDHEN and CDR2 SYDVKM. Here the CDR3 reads CASSLGQGIYTEAFF. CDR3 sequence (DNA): TGTGCCAGCAGCCTGGGACAGGGGATTTACACTGAAGCTTTCTTT.

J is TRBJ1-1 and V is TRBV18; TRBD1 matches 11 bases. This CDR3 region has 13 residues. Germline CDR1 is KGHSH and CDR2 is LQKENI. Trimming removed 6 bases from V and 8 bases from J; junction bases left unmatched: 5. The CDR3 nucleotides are TGTGCCAGCTCGCAGGGACAGGGGGTAGAAGCTTTCTTT. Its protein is CASSQGQGVEAFF.

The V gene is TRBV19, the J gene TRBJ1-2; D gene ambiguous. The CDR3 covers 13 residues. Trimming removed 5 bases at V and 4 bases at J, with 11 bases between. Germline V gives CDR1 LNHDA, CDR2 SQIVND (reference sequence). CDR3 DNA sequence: TGTGCCAGTAGTTTAGGGAGGGCCTATGGCTACACCTTC. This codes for CASSLGRAYGYTF.

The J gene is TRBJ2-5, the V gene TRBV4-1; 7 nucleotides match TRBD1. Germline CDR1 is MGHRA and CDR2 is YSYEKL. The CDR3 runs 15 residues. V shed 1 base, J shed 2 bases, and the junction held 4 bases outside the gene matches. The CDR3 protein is CASSQGRGQQETQYF. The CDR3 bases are TGCGCCAGCAGCCAAGGTCGGGGACAGCAAGAGACCCAGTACTTC.

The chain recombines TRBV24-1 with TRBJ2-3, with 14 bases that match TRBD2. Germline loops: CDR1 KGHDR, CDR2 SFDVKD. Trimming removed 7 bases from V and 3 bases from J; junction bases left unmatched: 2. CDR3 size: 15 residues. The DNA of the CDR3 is TGTGCCACCAGAGGACTAGCGGGAGGAACAGATACGCAGTATTTT. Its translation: CATRGLAGGTDTQYF.

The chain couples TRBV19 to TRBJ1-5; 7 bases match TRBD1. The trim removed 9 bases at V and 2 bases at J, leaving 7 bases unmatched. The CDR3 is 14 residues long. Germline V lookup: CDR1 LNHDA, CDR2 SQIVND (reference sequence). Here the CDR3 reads CASQGGVGNQPQHF. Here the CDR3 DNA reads TGTGCCAGCCAGGGGGGAGTTGGCAATCAGCCCCAGCATTTT.

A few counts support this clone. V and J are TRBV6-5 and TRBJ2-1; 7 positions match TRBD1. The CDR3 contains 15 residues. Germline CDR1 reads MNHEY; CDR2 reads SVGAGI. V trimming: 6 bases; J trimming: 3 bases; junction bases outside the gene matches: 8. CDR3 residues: CASRRDRVNYNEQFF. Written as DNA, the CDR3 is TGTGCCAGCAGACGGGACAGAGTGAACTACAATGAGCAGTTCTTC.

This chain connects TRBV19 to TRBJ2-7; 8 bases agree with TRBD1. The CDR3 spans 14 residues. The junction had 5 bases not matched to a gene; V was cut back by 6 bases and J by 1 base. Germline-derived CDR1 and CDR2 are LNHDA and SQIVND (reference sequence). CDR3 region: CASSFTGGSYEQYF. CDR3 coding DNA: TGTGCCAGTAGCTTTACAGGGGGGTCCTACGAGCAGTACTTC.

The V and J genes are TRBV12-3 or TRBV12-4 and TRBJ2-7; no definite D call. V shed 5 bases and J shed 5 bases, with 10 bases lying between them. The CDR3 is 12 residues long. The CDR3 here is CASSARSDEQYF. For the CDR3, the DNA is TGTGCCAGCAGTGCCCGATCGGACGAGCAGTACTTC.

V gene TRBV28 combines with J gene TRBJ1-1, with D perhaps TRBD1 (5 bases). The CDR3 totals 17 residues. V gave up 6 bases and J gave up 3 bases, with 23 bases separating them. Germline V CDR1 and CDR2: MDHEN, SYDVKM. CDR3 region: CASSWVWGGGDDTEAFF. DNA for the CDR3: TGTGCCAGCAGCTGGGTCTGGGGGGGTGGTGATGACACTGAAGCTTTCTTT.

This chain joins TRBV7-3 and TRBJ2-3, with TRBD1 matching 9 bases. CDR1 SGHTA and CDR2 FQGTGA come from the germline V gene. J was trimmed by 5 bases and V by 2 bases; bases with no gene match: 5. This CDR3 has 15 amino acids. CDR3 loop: CASSLGGQGRDTQYF. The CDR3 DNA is TGTGCCAGCAGCTTAGGGGGACAGGGAAGAGATACGCAGTATTTT.

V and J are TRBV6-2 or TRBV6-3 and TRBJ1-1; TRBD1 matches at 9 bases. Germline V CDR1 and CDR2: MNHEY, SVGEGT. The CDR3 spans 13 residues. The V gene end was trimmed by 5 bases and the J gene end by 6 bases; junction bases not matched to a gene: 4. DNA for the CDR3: TGTGCCAGCAGTAACGACAGGGGGGCTGAAGCTTTCTTT. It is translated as CASSNDRGAEAFF.

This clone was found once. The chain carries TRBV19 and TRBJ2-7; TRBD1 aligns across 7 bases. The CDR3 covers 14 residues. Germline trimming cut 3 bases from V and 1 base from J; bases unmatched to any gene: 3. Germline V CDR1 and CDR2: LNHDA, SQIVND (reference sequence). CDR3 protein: CASSIRGQSYEQYF. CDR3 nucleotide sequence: TGTGCCAGTAGTATTCGGGGACAGTCCTACGAGCAGTACTTC.

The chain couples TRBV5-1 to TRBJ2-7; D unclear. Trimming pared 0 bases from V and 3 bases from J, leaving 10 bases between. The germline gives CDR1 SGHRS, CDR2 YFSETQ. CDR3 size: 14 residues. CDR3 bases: TGCGCCAGCAGCTTGGAAGCGCGAAACTACGAGCAGTACTTC. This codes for CASSLEARNYEQYF.

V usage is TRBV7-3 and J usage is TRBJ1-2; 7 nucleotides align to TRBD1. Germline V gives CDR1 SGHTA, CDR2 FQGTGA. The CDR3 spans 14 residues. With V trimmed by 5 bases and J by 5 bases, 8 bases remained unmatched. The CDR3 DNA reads TGTGCCAGCAGCCCTGGGGCAGGGGGGTATGGCTACACCTTC. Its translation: CASSPGAGGYGYTF.

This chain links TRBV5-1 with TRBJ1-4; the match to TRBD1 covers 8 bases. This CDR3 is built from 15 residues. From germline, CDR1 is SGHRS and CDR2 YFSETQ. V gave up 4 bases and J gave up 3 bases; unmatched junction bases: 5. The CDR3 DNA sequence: TGCGCCAGCAGCCAACTGACAGGGGCTAATGAAAAACTGTTTTTT. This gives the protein CASSQLTGANEKLFF.

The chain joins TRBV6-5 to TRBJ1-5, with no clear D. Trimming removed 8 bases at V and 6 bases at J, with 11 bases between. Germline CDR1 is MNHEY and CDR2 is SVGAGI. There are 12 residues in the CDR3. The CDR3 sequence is CASGGSFQPQHF. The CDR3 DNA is TGTGCCAGCGGAGGGTCTTTTCAGCCCCAGCATTTT.

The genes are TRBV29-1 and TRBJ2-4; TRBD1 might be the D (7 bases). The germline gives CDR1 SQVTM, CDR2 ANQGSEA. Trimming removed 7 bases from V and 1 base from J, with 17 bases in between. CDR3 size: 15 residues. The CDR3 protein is CSGQTGEVAKNIQYF. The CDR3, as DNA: TGCAGCGGCCAAACAGGGGAGGTGGCCAAAAACATTCAGTACTTC.

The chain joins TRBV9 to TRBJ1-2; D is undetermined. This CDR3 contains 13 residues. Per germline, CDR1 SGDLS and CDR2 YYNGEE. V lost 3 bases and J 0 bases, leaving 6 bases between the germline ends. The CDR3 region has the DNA TGTGCCAGCAGCGCGGTTACTAACTATGGCTACACCTTC. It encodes CASSAVTNYGYTF.

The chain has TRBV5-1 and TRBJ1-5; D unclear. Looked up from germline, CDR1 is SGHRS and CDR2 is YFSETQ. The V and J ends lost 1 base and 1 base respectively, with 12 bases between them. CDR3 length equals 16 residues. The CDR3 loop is CASSLLPTGSNQPQHF. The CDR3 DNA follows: TGCGCCAGCAGCTTGCTCCCGACGGGAAGCAATCAGCCCCAGCATTTT.

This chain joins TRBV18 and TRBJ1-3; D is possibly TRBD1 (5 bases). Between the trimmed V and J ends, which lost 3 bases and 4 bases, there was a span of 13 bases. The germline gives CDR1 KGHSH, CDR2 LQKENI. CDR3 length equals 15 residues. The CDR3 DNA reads TGTGCCAGCTCACCCTCGACAGCCGAGGGAAACACCATATATTTT. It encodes CASSPSTAEGNTIYF.

The DNA for the CDR3 is TGTGCCAGCTCACCATATGGGTTGGCCGCGGGGGCAAACAATGAGCAGTTCTTC. Its protein product is CASSPYGLAAGANNEQFF. This chain joins TRBV18 and TRBJ2-1; a possible D gene is TRBD2 (7 bases). The V gene's germline CDR1 is KGHSH and CDR2 LQKENI. The CDR3 extends over 18 amino acids. Trimming pared 2 bases from V and 5 bases from J, leaving 22 bases between.

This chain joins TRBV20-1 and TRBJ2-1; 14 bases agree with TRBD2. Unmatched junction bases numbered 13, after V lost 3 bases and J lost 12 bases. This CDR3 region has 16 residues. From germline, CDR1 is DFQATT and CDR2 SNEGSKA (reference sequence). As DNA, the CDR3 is TGCAGTGCTAGTGGGGATTCGGGACTAGCGGGAGCAGGGCAGTTCTTC. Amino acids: CSASGDSGLAGAGQFF.

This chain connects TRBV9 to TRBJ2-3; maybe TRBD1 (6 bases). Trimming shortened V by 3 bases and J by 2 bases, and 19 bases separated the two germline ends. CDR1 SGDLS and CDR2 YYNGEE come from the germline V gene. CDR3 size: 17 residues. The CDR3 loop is CASSAVQGHQNTDTQYF. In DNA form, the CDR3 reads TGTGCCAGCAGCGCCGTCCAGGGGCACCAGAACACAGATACGCAGTATTTT.

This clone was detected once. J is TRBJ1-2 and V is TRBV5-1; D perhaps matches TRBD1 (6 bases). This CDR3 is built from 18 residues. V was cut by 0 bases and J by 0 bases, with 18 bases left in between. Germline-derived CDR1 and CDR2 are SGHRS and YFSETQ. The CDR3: CASSLGPRGALSNYGYTF. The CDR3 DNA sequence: TGCGCCAGCAGCTTGGGACCCAGGGGCGCACTTTCTAACTATGGCTACACCTTC. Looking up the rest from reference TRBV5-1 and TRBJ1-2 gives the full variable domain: KAGVTQTPRYLIKTRGQQVTLSCSPISGHRSVSWYQQTPGQGLQFLFEYFSETQRNKGNFPGRFSGRQFSNSRSEMNVSTLELGDSALYLCASSLGPRGALSNYGYTFGSGTRLTVV.

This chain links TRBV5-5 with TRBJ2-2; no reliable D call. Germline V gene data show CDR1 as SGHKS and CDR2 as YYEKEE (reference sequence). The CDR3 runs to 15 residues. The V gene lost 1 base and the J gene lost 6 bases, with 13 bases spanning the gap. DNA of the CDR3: TGTGCCAGCAGCTTGCACAGTCAAGAACCCGGGGAGCTGTTTTTT. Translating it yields CASSLHSQEPGELFF.

As DNA, the CDR3 is TGTGCCAGCAGTCCGGACAGGGGTAGCACAGATACGCAGTATTTT. As protein: CASSPDRGSTDTQYF. The chain has TRBV2 and TRBJ2-3; 9 nucleotides line up with TRBD1. Looked up from germline, CDR1 is SNHLY and CDR2 is FYNNEI. Unmatched junction bases numbered 3, after V lost 5 bases and J lost 0 bases. CDR3 size: 15 residues.

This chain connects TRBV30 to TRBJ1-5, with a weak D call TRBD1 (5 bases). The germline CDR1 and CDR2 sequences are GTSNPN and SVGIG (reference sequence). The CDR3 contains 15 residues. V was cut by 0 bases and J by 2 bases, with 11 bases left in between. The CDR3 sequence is CAWSVQGGGNQPQHF. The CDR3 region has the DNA TGTGCCTGGAGTGTCCAGGGAGGGGGCAATCAGCCCCAGCATTTT.